The 27 T cell receptor beta chains below come from one sample, sequenced in a study of cytomegalovirus exposure and HLA in healthy donors. PCR primers comprised 60 Vbeta and 13 Jbeta primers. TCRdb's copy holds only in-frame clones and misses some; the assay was immunoSEQ multiplex PCR. The sample carries around 150,000 clones, around 80% recorded once. Sample: PBMCs. The receptors derive from a man in his thirties or forties in good health.

J is TRBJ2-7 and V is TRBV11-2, with 8 bases lining up with TRBD1. The closer fit of TRBJ2-5 to the DNA end suggests the J call may be wrong. Germline V gene lookup returns CDR1 SGHAT and CDR2 FQNNGV. The CDR3 is 17 amino acids. The CDR3 sequence is CASSLRRARGREETQYF. CDR3 nucleotide sequence: TGTGCCAGCAGCTTAAGGAGGGCCAGGGGGCGGGAAGAGACCCAGTACTTC.

The chain combines TRBV7-6 with TRBJ1-1; D gene unclear. Trimming pared 5 bases from V and 4 bases from J, leaving 14 bases between. CDR3 size: 14 residues. Germline V gene sequence: CDR1 SGHVS, CDR2 FNYEAQ. CDR3 residues: CASSPWYASTEAFF. The CDR3 DNA sequence: TGTGCCAGCAGCCCCTGGTACGCCAGCACTGAAGCTTTCTTT.

The V gene is TRBV6-5, the J gene TRBJ2-1, with 8 nucleotides matching TRBD1. Germline CDR1 MNHEY, CDR2 SVGAGI. The CDR3 consists of 13 residues. The V gene end was trimmed by 2 bases and the J gene end by 11 bases; junction bases not matched to a gene: 5. The CDR3 sequence: CASSYGRQGQQFF. CDR3 DNA sequence: TGTGCCAGCAGTTACGGTCGACAGGGGCAGCAGTTCTTC.

This clone came up a few times. A junction end diverges from the germline sequence, so it may reflect a read error. The chain recombines TRBV2 with TRBJ1-4; TRBD1 matches 7 bases. Looked up from germline, CDR1 is SNHLY and CDR2 is FYNNEI. CDR3 size: 13 residues. In DNA, the CDR3 is TGTGCCAGCAGTGAAGAGGGACAGCCGTCTCCACCTTTT. Its translation: CASSEEGQPSPPF.

This chain links TRBV27 with TRBJ2-6; TRBD2 might be the D (6 bases). Trimming shortened V by 6 bases and J by 1 base, and 10 bases separated the two germline ends. This CDR3 region has 15 residues. From germline, CDR1 is MNHEY and CDR2 SMNVEV (reference sequence). The DNA of the CDR3 is TGTGCCAGCAGACGACTAGAGTCTGGGGCCAACGTCCTGACTTTC. Translating gives CASRRLESGANVLTF.

The chain is built from TRBV7-3 and TRBJ2-2, with D possibly matching TRBD1 (5 bases). V was pared by 5 bases and J by 5 bases, with 12 bases between. The germline gives CDR1 SGHTA, CDR2 FQGTGA. This CDR3 is built from 14 residues. Here the CDR3 DNA reads TGTGCCAGCAGCCGATTACAGGAGACCGGGGAGCTGTTTTTT. Translating gives CASSRLQETGELFF.

CDR3 residues: CASSVDRRNTEAFF. The CDR3 DNA sequence: TGTGCCAGCAGTGTCGACAGGAGGAACACTGAAGCTTTCTTT. The chain employs TRBV28 and TRBJ1-1; D possibly corresponds to TRBD1 (6 bases). CDR1 is MDHEN and CDR2 is SYDVKM in the germline V gene. This CDR3 region has 14 residues. Trimming removed 5 bases from V and 1 base from J, with 11 bases in between.

There are a few counts of this clone. This chain links TRBV11-1 with TRBJ2-1, with 14 bases fitting TRBD2. The CDR3 has 14 residues. The V segment lost 4 bases and the J segment 10 bases; nucleotides outside the gene matches: 3. Germline loops: CDR1 SGHAT, CDR2 FQDESV (reference sequence). CDR3 DNA sequence: TGTGCCAGCAGCTCAGGACTAGCGGGGGGAGAGCAGTTCTTC. Amino acid sequence: CASSSGLAGGEQFF.

The gene calls are TRBV11-2 and TRBJ2-5; the D is unclear. The V gene lost 0 bases and the J gene lost 5 bases, with 4 bases spanning the gap. CDR1 SGHAT and CDR2 FQNNGV come from the germline V gene. This CDR3 has 12 amino acids. The DNA of the CDR3 is TGTGCCAGCAGCTTAGACATGGAGACCCAGTACTTC. This encodes CASSLDMETQYF.

The chain links TRBV9 to TRBJ2-7; D may be TRBD2 (5 bases). Germline V gives CDR1 SGDLS, CDR2 YYNGEE. The CDR3 totals 14 residues. V shed 1 base and J shed 3 bases, with 11 bases lying between them. The chain's CDR3 is CASSVLADSYEQYF. For the CDR3, the DNA is TGTGCCAGCAGCGTACTAGCCGATAGCTACGAGCAGTACTTC. The whole variable domain, remainder taken from reference TRBV9 and TRBJ2-7, is DSGVTQTPKHLITATGQRVTLRCSPRSGDLSVYWYQQSLDQGLQFLIQYYNGEERAKGNILERFSAQQFPDLHSELNLSSLELGDSALYFCASSVLADSYEQYFGPGTRLTVT.

This chain connects TRBV5-4 to TRBJ1-1; TRBD1 aligns across 11 bases. Looked up from germline, CDR1 is SGHNT and CDR2 is YYREEE (reference sequence). The V gene end was trimmed by 4 bases and the J gene end by 4 bases; junction bases not matched to a gene: 15. This CDR3 has 18 amino acids. The CDR3 DNA follows: TGTGCCAGCAGCCTCGAGCCGAGGTTCGGGACAGGGGGCACTGAAGCTTTCTTT. Protein: CASSLEPRFGTGGTEAFF.

The chain recombines TRBV5-4 with TRBJ2-3; D might be TRBD2 (6 bases). The germline V and J ends were trimmed by 3 bases and 1 base, with 15 bases remaining between them. The CDR3 has 16 amino acids. Germline CDR1 reads SGHNT; CDR2 reads YYREEE (reference sequence). The CDR3 DNA sequence: TGTGCCAGCAGCTCAGAAGCGGGTAGTGGCACAGATACGCAGTATTTT. As protein: CASSSEAGSGTDTQYF. Variable domain in full (rest from reference TRBV5-4 and TRBJ2-3): ETGVTQSPTHLIKTRGQQVTLRCSSQSGHNTVSWYQQALGQGPQFIFQYYREEENGRGNFPPRFSGLQFPNYSSELNVNALELDDSALYLCASSSEAGSGTDTQYFGPGTRLTVL.

The gene calls are TRBV19 and TRBJ2-7, with D perhaps TRBD2 (5 bases). V lost 1 base and J lost 10, with 17 bases in between. The CDR3 consists of 14 residues. The germline CDR1 and CDR2 sequences are LNHDA and SQIVND (reference sequence). CDR3 in DNA: TGTGCCAGTAGTATAGGAGTGGGCAGCGACTATCAGTACTTC. Amino acid sequence: CASSIGVGSDYQYF.

This clone was recorded a few times. The chain uses TRBV28 and TRBJ2-6; no clear D. In germline, CDR1 is MDHEN, CDR2 SYDVKM. Trimming removed 7 bases at V and 1 base at J, with 14 bases between. The CDR3 is 16 amino acids. The CDR3 loop reads CASTQLGLSGANVLTF. CDR3 coding DNA: TGTGCCAGCACCCAACTCGGTCTGTCTGGGGCCAACGTCCTGACTTTC.

This clone was found a few times. This sequence joins TRBV7-3 and TRBJ2-1, with 11 bases lining up with TRBD1. This CDR3 region has 15 residues. CDR1 and CDR2 from the germline V gene are SGHTA and FQGTGA. V trimming: 4 bases; J trimming: 7 bases; junction bases outside the gene matches: 6. The CDR3 DNA reads TGTGCCAGCAGCTCCGGACAGGGGGCCCGGAATGAGCAGTTCTTC. Encoded protein: CASSSGQGARNEQFF.

This clone has only one observation. The V gene is TRBV7-2, the J gene TRBJ2-1; 13 positions agree with TRBD2. Per the germline V gene, CDR1 is SGHTA and CDR2 is FQGNSA. V lost 5 bases and J lost 9; bases outside the gene matches: 13. The CDR3 totals 17 residues. The CDR3 region is CASSPRLLAGGGGEQFF. CDR3 DNA: TGTGCCAGCAGCCCCCGCTTACTAGCGGGAGGGGGGGGTGAGCAGTTCTTC.

Of note for this clone: One end of the junction varies from germline; a read error may be responsible. The V gene is TRBV7-9, the J gene TRBJ2-7; tentatively, D is TRBD1 (9 bases). Germline lookup yields CDR1 SEHNR and CDR2 FQNEAQ (reference sequence). The CDR3 consists of 17 residues. The CDR3 reads CSSSLQRGTGTWDEQYF. As DNA, the CDR3 is TGTTCCAGCAGCCTCCAGCGGGGGACAGGGACATGGGACGAGCAGTACTTC.

This chain uses TRBV6-1 with TRBJ2-3; D perhaps matches TRBD2 (7 bases). Trimming stripped 1 base from V and 10 bases from J, with 15 bases between. The germline CDR1 and CDR2 sequences are MNHNS and SASEGT. The CDR3 runs to 14 residues. The CDR3 nucleotides are TGTGCCAGCAGTGAAGTCGGGGGGCGGGCGGCGCAGTATTTT. Translating it yields CASSEVGGRAAQYF.

The chain combines TRBV15 with TRBJ1-2; TRBD1 is a possible D gene (5 bases). Trimming shortened V by 0 bases and J by 4 bases, and 9 bases separated the two germline ends. Germline loops: CDR1 LNHNV, CDR2 YYDKDF (reference sequence). The CDR3 sequence is 14 residues long. CDR3 DNA: TGTGCCACCAGCAGAGAAGACAGTTTCTATGGCTACACCTTC. The encoded protein is CATSREDSFYGYTF. The full variable domain, with the rest looked up from reference TRBV15 and TRBJ1-2, is DAMVIQNPRYQVTQFGKPVTLSCSQTLNHNVMYWYQQKSSQAPKLLFHYYDKDFNNEADTPDNFQSRRPNTSFCFLDIRSPGLGDTAMYLCATSREDSFYGYTFGSGTRLTVV.

There are a few counts of this clone. J is TRBJ2-5 and V is TRBV11-3, with D unresolved. Germline values: CDR1 SGHNT, CDR2 YENEEA. The CDR3 consists of 13 residues. V was clipped by 7 bases and J by 1 base, with 10 bases between them. CDR3 coding DNA: TGTGCCAGCACCCGTGACATCCAAGAGACCCAGTACTTC. Translation: CASTRDIQETQYF. Looking up the rest from reference TRBV11-3 and TRBJ2-5 gives the full variable domain: EAGVVQSPRYKIIEKKQPVAFWCNPISGHNTLYWYLQNLGQGPELLIRYENEEAVDDSQLPKDRFSAERLKGVDSTLKIQPAELGDSAVYLCASTRDIQETQYFGPGTRLLVL.

The chain joins TRBV7-9 to TRBJ2-7; D unresolved. V dropped 1 base and J dropped 4 bases, with 8 bases sitting between them. The CDR3 has 13 amino acids. Germline lookup yields CDR1 SEHNR and CDR2 FQNEAQ (reference sequence). The CDR3 nucleotides are TGTGCCAGCAGCTTAGACGGAGATTACGAGCAGTACTTC. It specifies CASSLDGDYEQYF.

This rearrangement joins TRBV9 to TRBJ2-2; 14 bases fit TRBD2. The length of the CDR3 is 20 residues. Per germline, CDR1 SGDLS and CDR2 YYNGEE. V trimming: 3 bases; J trimming: 2 bases; junction bases outside the gene matches: 12. The CDR3 sequence: CASSGRGDGTSGSNTGELFF. CDR3 DNA: TGTGCCAGCAGCGGCCGTGGGGACGGGACTAGCGGGAGCAACACCGGGGAGCTGTTTTTT.

This clone appeared a few times. Here the CDR3 DNA reads TGTGCCAGTAGGGGGGGCGGACAGGGGGCTTACGAGCAGTACTTC. It translates to CASRGGGQGAYEQYF. The chain recombines TRBV19 with TRBJ2-7, with TRBD1 identical over 11 bases. Germline loops: CDR1 LNHDA, CDR2 SQIVND (reference sequence). V dropped 6 bases and J dropped 4; count of bases not matched to a gene: 8. The CDR3 extends over 15 amino acids.

Only one count was recorded for this clone. The chain combines TRBV4-1 with TRBJ1-6, with TRBD1 matching over 7 bases. Germline trimming cut 0 bases from V and 9 bases from J; bases unmatched to any gene: 14. The CDR3 contains 18 residues. CDR1 and CDR2 from the germline V gene are MGHRA and YSYEKL. The CDR3 coding sequence is TGCGCCAGCAGCCAAGATGTTCCGACAGGGAGAATTGGTTCACCCCTCCACTTT. Translated, it gives CASSQDVPTGRIGSPLHF.

The V call is TRBV9, the J call TRBJ2-3; the match to TRBD2 covers 7 bases. From germline, CDR1 is SGDLS and CDR2 YYNGEE. Trimming removed 3 bases from V and 6 bases from J; junction bases left unmatched: 16. The CDR3 spans 17 residues. CDR3 protein: CASSDGVGGRAEDTQYF. The CDR3 DNA follows: TGTGCCAGCAGCGACGGGGTTGGGGGGAGGGCCGAGGATACGCAGTATTTT. The variable domain in full, with the rest retrieved from reference TRBV9 and TRBJ2-3, is DSGVTQTPKHLITATGQRVTLRCSPRSGDLSVYWYQQSLDQGLQFLIQYYNGEERAKGNILERFSAQQFPDLHSELNLSSLELGDSALYFCASSDGVGGRAEDTQYFGPGTRLTVL.

The rearrangement links TRBV19 to TRBJ2-5; TRBD2 aligns across 9 bases. V lost 6 bases, J lost 7 bases, and 9 bases stayed unmatched. The CDR3 spans 14 residues. Germline V gene lookup returns CDR1 LNHDA and CDR2 SQIVND (reference sequence). The CDR3 loop reads CASRISGGSGTQYF. The CDR3 DNA reads as TGTGCCAGTAGGATTAGCGGGGGTAGCGGGACCCAGTACTTC.

The V call is TRBV18, the J call TRBJ2-1; 7 bases match TRBD1. Germline loops: CDR1 KGHSH, CDR2 LQKENI. The V segment lost 0 bases and the J segment 7 bases; nucleotides outside the gene matches: 3. This CDR3 has 14 residues. The CDR3 here is CASSPPGQQNEQFF. DNA of the CDR3: TGTGCCAGCTCACCACCGGGACAGCAAAATGAGCAGTTCTTC.